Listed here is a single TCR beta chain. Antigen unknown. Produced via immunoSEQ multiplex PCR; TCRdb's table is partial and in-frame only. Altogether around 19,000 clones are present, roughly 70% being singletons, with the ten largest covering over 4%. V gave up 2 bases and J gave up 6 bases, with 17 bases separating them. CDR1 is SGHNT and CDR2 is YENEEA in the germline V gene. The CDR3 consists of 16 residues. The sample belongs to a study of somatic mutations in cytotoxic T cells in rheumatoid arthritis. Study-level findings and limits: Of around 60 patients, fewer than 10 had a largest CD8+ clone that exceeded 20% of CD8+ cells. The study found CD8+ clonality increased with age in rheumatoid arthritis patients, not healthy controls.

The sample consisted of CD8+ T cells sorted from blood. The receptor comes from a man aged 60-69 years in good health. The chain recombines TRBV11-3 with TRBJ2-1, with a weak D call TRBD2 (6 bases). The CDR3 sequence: CASSLNRDFLPNEQFF. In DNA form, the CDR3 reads TGTGCCAGCAGCTTAAACCGGGACTTTCTGCCCAATGAGCAGTTCTTC.